The 7 T cell receptor beta chains reported below all come from one sample, sequenced in a study of Ad26.COV2.S vaccination and SARS-CoV-2 variants. Sequencing used immunoSEQ multiplex PCR; TCRdb keeps in-frame clones, though not all of them. The repertoire holds around 350,000 clones, with roughly 85% as singletons. Treatment of the sample: approximately 18 received Ad26.COV2.S at low or high dose, single or two shots; 5 received placebo; per-sample allocation not given. Samples were taken on day 63 after the first vaccine or placebo injection. Sequenced material: peripheral blood, taken in a trial of Ad26.COV2.S vaccine versus placebo. Receptors originate from a person between 18 and 65 years old who received the Ad26.COV2.S COVID-19 vaccine or a placebo.

The CDR3 nucleotides read TGTGCCAGCAGTCGGGGACAGGGCTTAGGGAGGGGTATAAACGAGCAGTACTTC. Amino acids: CASSRGQGLGRGINEQYF. This chain joins TRBV28 and TRBJ2-7; 9 nucleotides agree with TRBD1. In germline, CDR1 is MDHEN, CDR2 SYDVKM. The CDR3 totals 18 residues. The J segment lost 5 bases and the V segment lost 5 bases, leaving 19 bases of the junction unmatched. Looking up the rest from reference TRBV28 and TRBJ2-7 gives the full variable domain: DVKVTQSSRYLVKRTGEKVFLECVQDMDHENMFWYRQDPGLGLRLIYFSYDVKMKEKGDIPEGYSVSREKKERFSLILESASTNQTSMYLCASSRGQGLGRGINEQYFGPGTRLTVT.

The gene calls are TRBV2 and TRBJ2-1, with TRBD2 identical over 12 bases. The CDR3 length is 16 residues. J was trimmed by 3 bases and V by 5 bases; bases with no gene match: 5. Germline V gives CDR1 SNHLY, CDR2 FYNNEI. In nucleotides, the CDR3 is TGTGCCAGCAGTAGACTAGCGGGAGATGGCTACAATGAGCAGTTCTTC. This sequence encodes CASSRLAGDGYNEQFF.

The chain has TRBV18 and TRBJ2-5; 8 nucleotides line up with TRBD1. CDR3 length: 15 amino acids. Germline assignment: CDR1 KGHSH and CDR2 LQKENI. Trimming at V came to 4 bases and at J to 4 bases, leaving 8 bases not matched to a gene. The CDR3 spells CASSLLQGDGETQYF. The CDR3 coding sequence is TGTGCCAGCTCACTCCTACAGGGGGATGGAGAGACCCAGTACTTC. The variable domain in full, completed from reference TRBV18 and TRBJ2-5, reads NAGVMQNPRHLVRRRGQEARLRCSPMKGHSHVYWYRQLPEEGLKFMVYLQKENIIDESGMPKERFSAEFPKEGPSILRIQQVVRGDSAAYFCASSLLQGDGETQYFGPGTRLLVL.

In this sample, this clone turned up once. The chain is built from TRBV2 and TRBJ2-7, with 8 bases that match TRBD2. CDR1 is SNHLY, CDR2 FYNNEI, per germline. This CDR3 is built from 14 residues. Trimming at V came to 6 bases and at J to 3 bases, leaving 7 bases not matched to a gene. This chain's CDR3 is CASRSGGAGYEQYF. In DNA, the CDR3 is TGTGCCAGCAGGTCGGGGGGGGCCGGCTACGAGCAGTACTTC.

The J gene is TRBJ2-6, the V gene TRBV18, with TRBD1 identical over 10 bases. The CDR3 consists of 20 residues. V lost 2 bases and J lost 0; bases outside the gene matches: 10. Germline V gene lookup returns CDR1 KGHSH and CDR2 LQKENI. The CDR3 loop reads CASSPGQGGSPLSGANVLTF. The CDR3 DNA follows: TGTGCCAGCTCACCAGGACAGGGGGGATCACCCCTCTCTGGGGCCAACGTCCTGACTTTC.

This chain links TRBV2 with TRBJ1-5; no clear D gene. Trimming cost V 4 bases and J 6 bases, with 22 bases left between them. This CDR3 has 17 residues. The germline V gene encodes CDR1 SNHLY and CDR2 FYNNEI. The CDR3 DNA sequence: TGTGCCAGCAGTGTGTTGGACGCTGACCTAATCGGTCAGCCCCAGCATTTT. This translates into CASSVLDADLIGQPQHF.

This clone was observed a handful of times. The same CDR3 arises from other DNA sequences in this sample as well. The chain recombines TRBV28 with TRBJ1-1; D not certain. CDR3 length: 14 residues. Germline CDR1 and CDR2: MDHEN and SYDVKM. Trimming left V 5 bases short and J 0 bases short, with 10 bases between. CDR3 sequence (DNA): TGTGCCAGCAGTCCCCACGGGATGAACACTGAAGCTTTCTTT. Protein: CASSPHGMNTEAFF.